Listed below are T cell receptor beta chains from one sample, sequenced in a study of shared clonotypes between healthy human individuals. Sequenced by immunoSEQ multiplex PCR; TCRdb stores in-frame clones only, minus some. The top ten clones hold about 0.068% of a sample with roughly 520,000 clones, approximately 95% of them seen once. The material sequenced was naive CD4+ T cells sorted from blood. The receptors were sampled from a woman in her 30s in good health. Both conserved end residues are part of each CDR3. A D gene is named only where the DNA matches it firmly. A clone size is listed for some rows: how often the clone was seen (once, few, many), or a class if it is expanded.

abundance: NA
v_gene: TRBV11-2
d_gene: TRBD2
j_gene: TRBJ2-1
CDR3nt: TGTGCCAGCAGCTTAGCCCTGGGACTAGCGCTGGAGCAGTTCTTC
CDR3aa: CASSLALGLALEQFF

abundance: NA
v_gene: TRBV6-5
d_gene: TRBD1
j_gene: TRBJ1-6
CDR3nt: TGTGCCAGCAGTTCTACGACAGGGGTCCATAATTCACCCCTCCACTTT
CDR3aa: CASSSTTGVHNSPLHF

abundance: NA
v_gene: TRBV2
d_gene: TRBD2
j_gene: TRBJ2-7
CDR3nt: TGTGCCAGCAGTGAGGGGTCTGGGACTAGCGGCTACGAGCAGTACTTC
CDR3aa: CASSEGSGTSGYEQYF

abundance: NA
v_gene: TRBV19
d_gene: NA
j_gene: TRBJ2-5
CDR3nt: TGTGCCAGTAGTACCCGGGGCCCTGGGGAGCAGTACTTC
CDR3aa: CASSTRGPGEQYF

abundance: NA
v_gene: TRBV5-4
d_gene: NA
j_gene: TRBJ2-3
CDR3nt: TGTGCCAGCAGGTGGGGAGGAACCACAGATACGCAGTATTTT
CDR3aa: CASRWGGTTDTQYF

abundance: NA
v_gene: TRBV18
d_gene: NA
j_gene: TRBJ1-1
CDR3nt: TGTGCCAGCTCACCAGGAGGGGTGAAAGCTTTCTTT
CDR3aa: CASSPGGVKAFF

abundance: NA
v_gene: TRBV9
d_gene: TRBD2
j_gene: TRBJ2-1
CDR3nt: TGTGCCAGCAGCTTTAGGCTAGCGGGAGGAAGCTCCTACAATGAGCAGTTCTTC
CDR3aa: CASSFRLAGGSSYNEQFF

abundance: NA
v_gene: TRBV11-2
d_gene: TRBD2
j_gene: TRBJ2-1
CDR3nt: TGTGCCAGCAGCATCGAGCCGGGACTAATTCAAAATGAGCAGTTCTTC
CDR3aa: CASSIEPGLIQNEQFF

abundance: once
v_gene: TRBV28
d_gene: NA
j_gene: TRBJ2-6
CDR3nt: TGTGCCAGCAGCGACGGGACTCGTAGGGCCAACGTCCTGACTTTC
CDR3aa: CASSDGTRRANVLTF

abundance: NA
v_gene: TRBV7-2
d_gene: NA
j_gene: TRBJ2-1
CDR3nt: TGTGCCAGCAGCCTGGCGGCAGGGACAAACAATGAGCAGTTCTTC
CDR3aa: CASSLAAGTNNEQFF

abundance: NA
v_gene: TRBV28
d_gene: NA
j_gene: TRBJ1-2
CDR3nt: TGTGCCAGCAGGACCCAGGGTGGCTATGGCTACACCTTC
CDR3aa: CASRTQGGYGYTF

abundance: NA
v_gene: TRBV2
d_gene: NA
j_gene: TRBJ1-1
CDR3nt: TGTGCCAGCAGTGAAGTAGCGTACACTGAAGCTTTCTTT
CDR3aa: CASSEVAYTEAFF

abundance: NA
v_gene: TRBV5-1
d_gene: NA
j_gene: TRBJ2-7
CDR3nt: TGCGCCAGCAGCTTGGATATAAAGCGGAGCTCCTACGAGCAGTACTTC
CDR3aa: CASSLDIKRSSYEQYF